This is a list of T cell receptor beta chains from one sample in a study of vaccination effects on CD4 cells after COVID-19. Profiling relied on immunoSEQ multiplex PCR, and the TCRdb table lists in-frame clones only, not all of them. The sample shows tens of thousands of clones, 60% to 80% of them seen only once. These receptors are not linked to any known antigen. Sequenced material: CD4+ T cells from PBMCs cultured with HCoV-OC43 spike peptides, taken after COVID-19 vaccination. The source of these receptors is a human donor who received a COVID-19 vaccine. Each CDR3 is given with its conserved first and last residue.

TRBJ1-2 | TRBV6-5 | CASRDDREGYTF
TRBJ2-4 | TRBV12-3/TRBV12-4 | CASADWDKNIQYF
TRBJ2-1 | TRBV6-5 | CASSKYNEQFF
TRBJ2-3 | TRBV5-1 | CASSARERGSTDTQYF
TRBJ1-1 | TRBV30 | CAWSPRLRGNTEAFF
TRBJ1-1 | TRBV2 | CASRRRTGLMNTEAFF
TRBJ1-6 | TRBV28 | CASSLDTPSPLHF
TRBJ1-3 | TRBV18 | CASSPFDYSGNTIYF
TRBJ1-1 | TRBV5-1 | CASSRTGNMNTEAFF
TRBJ1-1 | TRBV3-1/TRBV3-2 | CASSALGVNTEAFF
TRBJ2-2 | TRBV9 | CASTLGWSTGELFF